This entry lists 3 T cell receptor beta chains sequenced from one sample in a study of blood T cells in healthy people across ages. Alongside a J-beta primer mix, a sample-barcoded 5' primer served in a second PCR lasting about 7 to 11 cycles. TCRdb redid the calling of the 5' RACE reads with MiXCR, one entry per CDR3 protein. Of about 400,000 distinct CDR3 sequences in the sample, about half were seen once. Sequencing was done on a sample of blood. Receptor source: a man aged 55 to 70 in good health.

This chain joins TRBV15 and TRBJ2-5, with D perhaps TRBD1 (5 bases). The CDR3 has 15 residues. With 0 bases removed from V and 7 bases from J, the gap between germline ends came to 15 bases. CDR1 is LNHNV and CDR2 is YYDKDF in the germline V gene (reference sequence). In DNA form, the CDR3 reads TGTGCCACCAGCAGAGATACCGCAGGGTCGGGGACCCAGTACTTC. Translating gives CATSRDTAGSGTQYF.

V is TRBV20-1 and J is TRBJ2-1; possibly TRBD2 for D (6 bases). Deletions cut 1 base from V and 10 bases from J, with 26 bases between. Per germline, CDR1 DFQATT and CDR2 SNEGSKA (reference sequence). CDR3 length: 17 residues. In DNA, the CDR3 is TGCAGTGCTAGAGTGCCCGATCCGCGGGGAATAGGCTACGAGCAGTTCTTC. Encoded protein: CSARVPDPRGIGYEQFF.

The chain carries TRBV20-1 and TRBJ2-3, with 9 nucleotides matching TRBD2. Germline lookup yields CDR1 DFQATT and CDR2 SNEGSKA (reference sequence). The junction had 9 bases not matched to a gene; V was cut back by 5 bases and J by 3 bases. CDR3 size: 15 residues. In nucleotides, the CDR3 is TGCAGTGCTTACGAAGGACTAGCGAAGACAGATACGCAGTATTTT. Translated, it gives CSAYEGLAKTDTQYF.